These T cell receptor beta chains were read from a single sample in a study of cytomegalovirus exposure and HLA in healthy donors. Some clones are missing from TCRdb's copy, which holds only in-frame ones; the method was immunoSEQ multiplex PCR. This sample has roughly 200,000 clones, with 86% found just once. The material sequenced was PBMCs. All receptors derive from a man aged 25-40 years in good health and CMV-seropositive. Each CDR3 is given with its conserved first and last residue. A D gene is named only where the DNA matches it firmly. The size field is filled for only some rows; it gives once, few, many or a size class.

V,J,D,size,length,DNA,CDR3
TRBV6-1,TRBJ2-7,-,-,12,TGTGCCAGCACGGCAGGCTCCTACGAGCAGTACTTC,CASTAGSYEQYF
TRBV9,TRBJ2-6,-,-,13,TGTGCCAGCAGCGTAGCTGGGGCCAACGTCCTGACTTTC,CASSVAGANVLTF
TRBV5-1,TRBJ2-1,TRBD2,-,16,TGCGCCAGCAGCTTAGCTAGCGGGAGCTCCTACAATGAGCAGTTCTTC,CASSLASGSSYNEQFF
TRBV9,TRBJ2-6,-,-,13,TGTGCCAGCAGTGTTACTGGGGCCAACGTCCTGACTTTC,CASSVTGANVLTF
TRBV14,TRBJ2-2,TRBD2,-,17,TGTGCCAGCAGCCATCCGGGACTAGCGGGAGACACCGGGGAGCTGTTTTTT,CASSHPGLAGDTGELFF
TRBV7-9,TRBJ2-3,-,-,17,TGTGCCAGCAGGAAGACTCTAGCGCAGGCTAGCACAGATACGCAGTATTTT,CASRKTLAQASTDTQYF
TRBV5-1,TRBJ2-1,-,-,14,TGCGCCAGCACCCTGGCAGCTAGCGAGAATGAGCAGTTCTTC,CASTLAASENEQFF
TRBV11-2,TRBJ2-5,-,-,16,TGTGCCAGCAGCTTAGGCGCTAGAGGGGGGCAAGAGACCCAGTACTTC,CASSLGARGGQETQYF
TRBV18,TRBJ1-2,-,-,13,TGTGCCAGCTCACCGGAGCCTAACTATGGCTACACCTTC,CASSPEPNYGYTF
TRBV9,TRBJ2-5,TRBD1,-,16,TGTGCCAGCAGCCGGCTCCAGGGGGCCCTCCAAGAGACCCAGTACTTC,CASSRLQGALQETQYF
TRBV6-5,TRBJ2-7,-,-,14,TGTGCCAGCAGTCAGATTGGAGTAGCACACGAGCAGTACTTC,CASSQIGVAHEQYF
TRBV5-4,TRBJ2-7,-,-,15,TGTGCCAGCCGTTCATATGGGGGTCTTTCCTACGAGCAGTACTTC,CASRSYGGLSYEQYF
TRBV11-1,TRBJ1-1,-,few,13,TGTGCCAGCAGCTTGGTGGGCGGCACTGAAGCTTTCTTT,CASSLVGGTEAFF
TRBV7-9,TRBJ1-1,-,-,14,TGTGCCAGCAGCCAAAAGAACAGCGGCATTGAAGCTTTCTTT,CASSQKNSGIEAFF
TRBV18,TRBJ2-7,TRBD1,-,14,TGTGCCAGCTCACCGGGGACAGCCCTTTACGAGCAGTACTTC,CASSPGTALYEQYF
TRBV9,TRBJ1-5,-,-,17,TGTGCCAGCAGCGCGAATGTGGGGAAGGGGAGCAATCAGCCCCAGCATTTT,CASSANVGKGSNQPQHF
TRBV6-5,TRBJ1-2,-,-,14,TGTGCCAGCGTGGGGACCCCTTCTAACTATGGCTACACCTTC,CASVGTPSNYGYTF
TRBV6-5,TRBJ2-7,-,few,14,TGTGCCAGCAGATTCATGTCTTCCTCCTACGAGCAGTACTTC,CASRFMSSSYEQYF
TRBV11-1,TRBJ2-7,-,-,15,TGTGCCAGCAGCTTTTCGTCAGCGGCGCCGGTCGAGCAGTACTTC,CASSFSSAAPVEQYF
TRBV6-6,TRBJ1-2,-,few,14,TGTGCCAGCAGCCTCCCGGAGAGGGACTATGGCTACACCTTC,CASSLPERDYGYTF
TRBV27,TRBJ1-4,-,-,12,TGTGCCAGCAGCCCGGACAGTCGAAAACTGTTTTTT,CASSPDSRKLFF
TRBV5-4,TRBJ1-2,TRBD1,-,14,TGTGCCAGCAGCTTCTCCACAGGGGACTATGGCTACACCTTC,CASSFSTGDYGYTF
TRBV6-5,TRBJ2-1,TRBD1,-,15,TGTGCCAGCAGTTTAGCCGGGACAGGGGGTGGTTGGCAGTTCTTC,CASSLAGTGGGWQFF
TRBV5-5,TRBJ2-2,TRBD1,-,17,TGTGCCAGCAGCTTGGGGATCACGACAGGGTATATCGGGGAGCTGTTTTTT,CASSLGITTGYIGELFF
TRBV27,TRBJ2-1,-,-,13,TGTGCCAGCAGTTTCTCTAGCGTCAATGAGCAGTTCTTC,CASSFSSVNEQFF
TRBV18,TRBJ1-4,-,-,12,TGTGCCAGCTCACCACCGCATGAAAAACTGTTTTTT,CASSPPHEKLFF
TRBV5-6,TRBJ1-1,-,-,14,TGTGCCAGCAGCTTGTACACGAGGGGTGCAGAAGCTTTCTTT,CASSLYTRGAEAFF
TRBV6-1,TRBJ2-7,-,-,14,TGTGCCATCGAGATCCCGGGGTCCTCCTACGAGCAGTACTTC,CAIEIPGSSYEQYF
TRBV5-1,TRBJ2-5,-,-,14,TGCGCCAGCAGCTTTAGGTCCCAACAAGAGACCCAGTACTTC,CASSFRSQQETQYF
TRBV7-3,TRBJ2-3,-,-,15,TGTGCCAGCAGCCCCCAGCTGGGCTGGACAGATACGCAGTATTTT,CASSPQLGWTDTQYF
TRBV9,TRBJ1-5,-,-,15,TGTGCCAGCAGCCCAGACAGGAATAGCAATCAGCCCCAGCATTTT,CASSPDRNSNQPQHF
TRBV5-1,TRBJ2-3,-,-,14,TGCGCCAGCATGGAGAGGGCTGGCACAGATACGCAGTATTTT,CASMERAGTDTQYF
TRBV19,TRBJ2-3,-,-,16,TGTGCCAGTAGTATCGGCCAGAGAGGCAGGACAGATACGCAGTATTTT,CASSIGQRGRTDTQYF
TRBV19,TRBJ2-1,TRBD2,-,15,TGTGCCAGTAGTGAGTTTGCGGGAGGGGACAATGAGCAGTTCTTC,CASSEFAGGDNEQFF
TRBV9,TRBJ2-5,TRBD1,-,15,TGTGCCAGCAGCGAGGGTACAGGGGGCTTGGAGACCCAGTACTTC,CASSEGTGGLETQYF
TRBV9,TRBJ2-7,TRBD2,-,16,TGTGCCAGCAGCCCAGACGGGTGGGAGGGAACCTACGAGCAGTACTTC,CASSPDGWEGTYEQYF
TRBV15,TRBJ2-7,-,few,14,TGTGCCACCAGCAGAGCGGCGGACTCCTACGAGCAGTACTTC,CATSRAADSYEQYF
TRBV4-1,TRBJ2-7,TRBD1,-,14,TGCGCCAGCAGCCAGGGACAGTCGCCCTACGAGCAGTACTTC,CASSQGQSPYEQYF
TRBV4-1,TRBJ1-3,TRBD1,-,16,TGCGCCAGCAGCAGGGACAGGGGCTACTCTGGAAACACCATATATTTT,CASSRDRGYSGNTIYF
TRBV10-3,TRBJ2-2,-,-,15,TGTGCCATCAGTGAGCGCTCATTCGGTACCGGGGAGCTGTTTTTT,CAISERSFGTGELFF
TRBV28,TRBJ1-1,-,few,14,TGTGCCAGCAGTCCCCGGGTAGGGGTGACTGAAGCTTTCTTT,CASSPRVGVTEAFF
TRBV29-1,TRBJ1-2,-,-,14,TGCAGCGTTGATTCTACGGGGGGCGGCTATGGCTACACCTTC,CSVDSTGGGYGYTF
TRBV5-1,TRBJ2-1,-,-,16,TGCGCCAGCAGCCCTTTAGCGGTGAGCTCCTACAATGAGCAGTTCTTC,CASSPLAVSSYNEQFF
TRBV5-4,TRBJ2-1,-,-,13,TGTGCCAGCAGCCCCGGACGGAGCAATGAGCAGTTCTTC,CASSPGRSNEQFF
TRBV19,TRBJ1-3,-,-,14,TGTGCCAGTAATCGAATGAGCTCTGGAAACACCATATATTTT,CASNRMSSGNTIYF
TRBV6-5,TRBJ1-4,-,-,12,TGTGCCACCTCAAAGAGGGATGAAAAACTGTTTTTT,CATSKRDEKLFF
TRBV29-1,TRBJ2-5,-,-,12,TGCAGCGTTGAATTTTTCGGGGAGACCCAGTACTTC,CSVEFFGETQYF
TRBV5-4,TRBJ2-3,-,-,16,TGTGCCAGCAGCTTGGCTTCTTCAAGGAGTTCAGATACGCAGTATTTT,CASSLASSRSSDTQYF
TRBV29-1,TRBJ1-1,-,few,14,TGCAGCGTTGAAGCCAGCCTAGCGGGCACTGAAGCTTTCTTT,CSVEASLAGTEAFF
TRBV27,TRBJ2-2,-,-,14,TGTGCCAGCAGTCCCAATCTAGCAGGCGGGGAGCTGTTTTTT,CASSPNLAGGELFF
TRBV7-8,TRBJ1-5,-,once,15,TGTGCCAGCACCGATTGGAGGCTAAGCAATCAGCCCCAGCATTTT,CASTDWRLSNQPQHF
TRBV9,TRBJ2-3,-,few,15,TGTGCCAGCAGCGTAGGGGCAGGCCTCACAGATACGCAGTATTTT,CASSVGAGLTDTQYF
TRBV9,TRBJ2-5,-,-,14,TGTGCCAGCAGCGTAGGGGGCCCGGGGGAGACCCAGTACTTC,CASSVGGPGETQYF
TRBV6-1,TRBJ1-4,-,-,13,TGTGCCAGCAGTTCGGTGAGGTGGGAAAAACTGTTTTTT,CASSSVRWEKLFF